Following are 18 T cell receptor beta chains from one sample sequenced in a study of radiation and T cells in renal cell carcinoma (TCRdb year 2020). The label giving this sample's time point can be read as: blood 4 weeks post-SBRT, at nephrectomy. The treatment or condition label, read with the paper, signifies: 15 Gy SBRT to primary tumor, nephrectomy 4 weeks later. Libraries came from the immunoSEQ multiplex PCR assay. TCRdb stores this immuneACCESS table with in-frame sequences only. Part of the clones is absent; in the studies checked, under half of the shortfall reflects unresolved V genes, and no reason is known for the rest. The sample table contains 140,000 to 150,000 clones; only one count was recorded for approximately 86% of them. The ten top clones hold less than 20% of the sample. Sequences were derived from blood, sampled from a patient whose treatment included radiotherapy and nephrectomy. The source is a woman between 45 and 60 years old with renal cell carcinoma.

This clone was observed a handful of times. The chain employs TRBV15 and TRBJ1-4; 9 nucleotides agree with TRBD1. The CDR3 consists of 14 residues. CDR1 and CDR2 from the germline V gene are LNHNV and YYDKDF (reference sequence). V lost 6 bases to trimming and J lost 5 bases; unmatched junction nucleotides: 4. The CDR3 sequence is CATRLDRGNEKLFF. In DNA, the CDR3 is TGTGCCACCAGGCTGGACAGGGGAAATGAAAAACTGTTTTTT.

The chain employs TRBV9 and TRBJ2-3; D is uncertain. The CDR3 loop spans 15 amino acids. Trimming took 0 bases from V and 0 from J, leaving 8 bases between them. Looked up from germline, CDR1 is SGDLS and CDR2 is YYNGEE. The chain's CDR3 is CASSVEVDSTDTQYF. CDR3 in DNA: TGTGCCAGCAGCGTAGAAGTGGATAGCACAGATACGCAGTATTTT.

The V call is TRBV9, the J call TRBJ1-1, with D uncertain. There are 14 residues in the CDR3. The germline V gene has CDR1 SGDLS and CDR2 YYNGEE. The V and J ends lost 0 bases and 1 base respectively, with 7 bases between them. CDR3: CASSVDTANTEAFF. CDR3 DNA sequence: TGTGCCAGCAGCGTAGATACAGCGAACACTGAAGCTTTCTTT.

The chain recombines TRBV18 with TRBJ1-3; D unclear. Per germline, CDR1 KGHSH and CDR2 LQKENI. V lost 2 bases and J 2 bases, leaving 10 bases between the germline ends. This CDR3 region has 15 residues. The CDR3 DNA reads as TGTGCCAGCTCACCAGAATGGATAACTGGAAACACCATATATTTT. Translating gives CASSPEWITGNTIYF.

Points on this clone: At one end, the junction sequence differs from germline, possibly due to a read error. This rearrangement joins TRBV28 to TRBJ2-5; 9 nucleotides align to TRBD2. Germline values: CDR1 MDHEN, CDR2 SYDVKM. The length of the CDR3 is 13 residues. CDR3 in DNA: TGTGCCAGCAATTTAGCGGGAGAAAAGGCCCAGTACTTC. This gives the protein CASNLAGEKAQYF.

This clone was detected only once. The genes are TRBV7-2 and TRBJ1-5; weak D call: TRBD1 (6 bases). CDR1 SGHTA and CDR2 FQGNSA come from the germline V gene. With 6 bases removed from V and 2 bases from J, the gap between germline ends came to 14 bases. The CDR3 runs 15 residues. In DNA, the CDR3 is TGTGCCAGCAGTCGGACAGCCAGACGCAATCAGCCCCAGCATTTT. Its protein is CASSRTARRNQPQHF.

The J gene is TRBJ1-3, the V gene TRBV11-3, with D hard to call. V was trimmed by 0 bases and J by 0 bases, leaving 6 bases between them. From germline, CDR1 is SGHNT and CDR2 YENEEA. CDR3 size: 15 residues. The CDR3 protein is CASSLDSGSGNTIYF. The CDR3 nucleotides read TGTGCCAGCAGCTTAGACAGTGGCTCTGGAAACACCATATATTTT.

The chain is built from TRBV4-2 and TRBJ2-5; D possibly matches TRBD1 or TRBD2 (5 bases each). The CDR3 spans 15 residues. V lost 3 bases and J lost 4, with 15 bases in between. Germline lookup yields CDR1 LGHNA and CDR2 YNFKEQ. The DNA for the CDR3 is TGTGCCAGCAGCCAGGGGACGGAACGAGGAGAGACCCAGTACTTC. It codes for CASSQGTERGETQYF.

About this clone itself: Relative to the germline gene, one junction end is altered; a read error may explain this. This chain links TRBV7-6 with TRBJ1-5; a weak D match, TRBD1 (5 bases). Germline CDR1 reads SGHVS; CDR2 reads FNYEAQ. The CDR3 covers 14 residues. CDR3 in amino acids: CASSLDRGTGPRHF. CDR3 bases: TGTGCCAGCAGCTTAGATAGAGGTACGGGGCCCCGGCATTTT. The whole variable domain, remainder taken from reference TRBV7-6 and TRBJ1-5, is GAGVSQSPRYKVTKRGQDVALRCDPISGHVSLYWYRQALGQGPEFLTYFNYEAQQDKSGLPNDRFSAERPEGSISTLTIQRTEQRDSAMYRCASSLDRGTGPRHFGDGTRLSIL.

V and J are TRBV21-1 and TRBJ2-7; no check of the table's D call, TRBD2, against the DNA was made. TRBV21-1 is noted as a pseudogene. The length of the CDR3 is 20 residues. CDR3 sequence: CASSKEEPPSSSGRAHEQYF. CDR3 nucleotide sequence: TGTGCCAGCAGCAAAGAGGAACCGCCATCCTCTAGCGGGAGGGCCCACGAGCAGTACTTC.

The gene calls are TRBV27 and TRBJ2-6; D uncertain. The CDR3 spans 18 residues. V was cut by 2 bases and J by 0 bases, with 14 bases left in between. Per germline, CDR1 MNHEY and CDR2 SMNVEV (reference sequence). The CDR3 coding sequence is TGTGCCAGCAGTTTAGTGAACAGTCCTCACTCTGGGGCCAACGTCCTGACTTTC. Amino acid sequence: CASSLVNSPHSGANVLTF.

The gene calls are TRBV29-1 and TRBJ2-5; tentatively, D is TRBD2 (7 bases). The V and J ends lost 8 bases and 5 bases respectively, with 15 bases between them. Germline loops: CDR1 SQVTM, CDR2 ANQGSEA. The CDR3 spans 12 residues. CDR3 sequence: CSHRGGGETQYF. CDR3 DNA: TGCAGCCACAGAGGGGGAGGGGAGACCCAGTACTTC.

The V and J genes are TRBV25-1 and TRBJ1-1; TRBD1 matches at 7 bases. CDR3 size: 17 residues. With V trimmed by 0 bases and J by 2 bases, 9 bases remained unmatched. Germline assignment: CDR1 MGHDK and CDR2 SYGVNS. The CDR3 spells CASSEYTHRGENTEAFF. The DNA of the CDR3 is TGTGCCAGCAGTGAATATACCCACAGGGGTGAAAACACTGAAGCTTTCTTT.

The genes are TRBV5-4 and TRBJ2-5; no firm D call. Germline CDR1 is SGHNT and CDR2 is YYREEE (reference sequence). V was clipped by 0 bases and J by 14 bases, with 11 bases between them. This CDR3 has 11 amino acids. In DNA form, the CDR3 reads TGTGCCAGCAGCTTGGACGGGCGAGAATACTTC. Residues: CASSLDGREYF.

V and J are TRBV6-4 and TRBJ2-3; TRBD1 agrees at 7 bases. Germline assignment: CDR1 MRHNA and CDR2 SNTAGT. The CDR3 loop spans 14 amino acids. V gave up 7 bases and J gave up 0 bases; unmatched junction bases: 4. CDR3 sequence (DNA): TGTGCCAGCAAAGAGGACAGGAGCACAGATACGCAGTATTTT. Translating it yields CASKEDRSTDTQYF.

J is TRBJ1-1 and V is TRBV11-3; D unresolved. This CDR3 region has 13 residues. The V end lost 3 bases, the J end lost 8 bases, and 13 bases lay between the germline ends. Germline loops: CDR1 SGHNT, CDR2 YENEEA. The DNA of the CDR3 is TGTGCCAGCAGCTTGTCCCAGGACGGCGAAGCTTTCTTT. Its translation: CASSLSQDGEAFF.

This chain joins TRBV4-3 and TRBJ1-3; 7 positions match TRBD1. V shed 4 bases, J shed 4 bases, and the junction held 7 bases outside the gene matches. Germline-derived CDR1 and CDR2 are LGHNA and YSLEER. CDR3 size: 15 residues. The CDR3 nucleotides read TGCGCCAGCAGCCCCGACAGGGTCGGGGGAAACACCATATATTTT. Amino acid sequence: CASSPDRVGGNTIYF.

This clone was recorded a few times. This rearrangement joins TRBV7-9 to TRBJ2-7; 8 bases are a match to TRBD1. Germline CDR1 and CDR2: SEHNR and FQNEAQ (reference sequence). This CDR3 is built from 15 residues. The J segment lost 6 bases and the V segment lost 6 bases, leaving 13 bases of the junction unmatched. For the CDR3, the DNA is TGTGCCAGCAGTCCAGGACAGGGAAGGACGCGCGAGCAGTACTTC. This sequence encodes CASSPGQGRTREQYF.